These T cell receptor beta chains were read from a single sample in a study of T cells expressing NK-cell markers. From its re-call of the 5' RACE reads, TCRdb lists each CDR3 protein once, without DNA. Its listing shows under 500,000 distinct CDR3 sequences. The sequenced material came from blood T cells: a sorted CD56 or NKG2C T cell subset, CD4+ or CD8+ T cells, or bulk PBMC T cells (not recorded which). The source of these receptors is a woman aged 18-69 years in good health. CDR3s include the opening cysteine and the closing phenylalanine or tryptophan.

CDR3 protein | J gene | V gene
CASSRPGQGLIKNIQYF | TRBJ2-4 | TRBV5-4
CASSYLRGTGPRGDEQFF | TRBJ2-1 | TRBV6-5
CAISVGGGETNEQFF | TRBJ2-1 | TRBV10-3
CATHPGGAGTDTQYF | TRBJ2-3 | TRBV19
CSAPGPPTSGSFNEQFF | TRBJ2-1 | TRBV20-1
CASSELGRANYGYTF | TRBJ1-2 | TRBV25-1
CASSPDPGGTDTQYF | TRBJ2-3 | TRBV18
CASSLDDGTQYF | TRBJ2-5 | TRBV7-9
CSAVPDYEQYF | TRBJ2-7 | TRBV20-1
CATSPRRQGQETQYF | TRBJ2-5 | TRBV24-1
CASSKTSGLYNEQFF | TRBJ2-1 | TRBV2
CASSTKGGTTSSYNEQFF | TRBJ2-1 | TRBV11-1
CASSLVDTEAFF | TRBJ1-1 | TRBV5-1
CASSLGDRGQYYGYTF | TRBJ1-2 | TRBV12-3/TRBV12-4
CSARDWREGFTDTQYF | TRBJ2-3 | TRBV20-1
CSGRDATYEQYF | TRBJ2-7 | TRBV29-1
CASSLEVGTTDTQYF | TRBJ2-3 | TRBV5-1
CASSLASPSYEQYF | TRBJ2-7 | TRBV18
CASSLDGATNEKLFF | TRBJ1-4 | TRBV11-1
CASSYSGTGLGETQYF | TRBJ2-5 | TRBV6-5
CASRDYQLGTSGRTVATTDTQYF | TRBJ2-3 | TRBV6-4
CSAIWNTGELFF | TRBJ2-2 | TRBV20-1
CASSSDYHNEQFF | TRBJ2-1 | TRBV2
CASSVDAGRGREQYF | TRBJ2-7 | TRBV9
CASSRAIGNNSPLHF | TRBJ1-6 | TRBV7-9
CSATSGNKETQYF | TRBJ2-5 | TRBV20-1
CASSGGQAYKEKLFF | TRBJ1-4 | TRBV18
CASSQILSRGYGYTF | TRBJ1-2 | TRBV28
CVSSFGETQYF | TRBJ2-5 | TRBV12-3/TRBV12-4